This TCR beta chain was sequenced during a study of identifying expanded T cells in peripheral blood. Sequenced by immunoSEQ multiplex PCR; TCRdb stores in-frame clones only, minus some. The profile shows more than 45,000 clones, about four fifths of them singletons. Germline CDR1 is MNHEY and CDR2 is SVGAGI. Germline trimming cut 0 bases from V and 8 bases from J; bases unmatched to any gene: 5. CDR3 size: 14 residues. This sequence joins TRBV6-5 and TRBJ1-2, with 8 bases aligning to TRBD1. The receptor comes from a person aged 18 to 75 in good health. Sequenced: blood. The CDR3 loop is CASSYSTGARGYTF. DNA for the CDR3: TGTGCCAGCAGTTACTCGACAGGGGCCAGGGGCTACACCTTC.